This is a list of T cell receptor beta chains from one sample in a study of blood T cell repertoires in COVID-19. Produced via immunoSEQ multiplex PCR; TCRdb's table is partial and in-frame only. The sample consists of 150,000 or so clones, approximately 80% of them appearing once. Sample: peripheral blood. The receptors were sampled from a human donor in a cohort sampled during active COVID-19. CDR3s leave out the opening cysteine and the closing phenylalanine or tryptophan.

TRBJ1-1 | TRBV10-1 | ASSELGQGATEAF
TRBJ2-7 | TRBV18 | ASSPYSGKDEQY
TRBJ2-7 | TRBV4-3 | ASSQGRTGIYEQY
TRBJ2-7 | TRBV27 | ASRRQGTGSYEQY
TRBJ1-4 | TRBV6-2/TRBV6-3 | ASSSGATNEKLF
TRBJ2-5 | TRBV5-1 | ASSGDRGRKTQY
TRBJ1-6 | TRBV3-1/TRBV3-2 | ASSHPRFGYNSPLH
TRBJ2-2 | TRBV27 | ASRDWDTNSGELF
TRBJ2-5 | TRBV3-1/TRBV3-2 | ASSQDEGLRETQY
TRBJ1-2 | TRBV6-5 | ASSGGGTYYGYT
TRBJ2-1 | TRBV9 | ASSIGLAGTNEQF
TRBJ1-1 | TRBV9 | ASSVDGVEAF
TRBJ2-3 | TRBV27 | ASSLRTRVDTQY
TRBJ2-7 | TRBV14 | ASSPPSSYEQY
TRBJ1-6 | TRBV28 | ASSQTSGLFNSPLH
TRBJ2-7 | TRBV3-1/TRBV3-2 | ASSQARLAGGPISYEQY
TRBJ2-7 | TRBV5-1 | ASSLAGEDYEQY
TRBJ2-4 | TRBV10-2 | ASRAPEIAKNIQY
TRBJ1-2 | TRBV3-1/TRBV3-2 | ASSQEEAYGYT
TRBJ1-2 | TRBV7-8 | ASSSIGGMDYGYT
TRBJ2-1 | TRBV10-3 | AISVGVVGTVEQF
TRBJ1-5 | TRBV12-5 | ASAASWAGVGQPQH
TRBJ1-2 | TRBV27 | ASSFRGGYGYT
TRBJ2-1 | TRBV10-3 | AIRLSDRSSYNEQF
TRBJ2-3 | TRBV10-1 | ASSESRGGGDTQY
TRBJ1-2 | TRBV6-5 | ASTDRQGRYGYT
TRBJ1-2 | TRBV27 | ASSDRGRRYGYT
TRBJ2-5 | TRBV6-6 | ASSRKGTEVQETQY
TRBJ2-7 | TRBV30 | AWERTSYEQY
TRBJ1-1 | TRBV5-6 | ASSPVGAAEAF
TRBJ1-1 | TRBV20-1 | SASQTF
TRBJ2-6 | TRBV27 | ASSLVAGANVLT
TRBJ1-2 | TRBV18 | ASSPEQDFYGYT
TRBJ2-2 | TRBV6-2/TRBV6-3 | ASSLTSSNTGELF
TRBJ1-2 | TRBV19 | ASSPGSGGGTYGYT
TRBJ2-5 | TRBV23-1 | ASSRLRGTAMYQETQY
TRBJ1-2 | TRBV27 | ASTQGLGYGYT
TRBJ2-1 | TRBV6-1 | ASSDTGGAYNEQF
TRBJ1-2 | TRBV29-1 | SVEGQGDGYT
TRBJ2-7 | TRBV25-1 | ASSGTGLFEQY
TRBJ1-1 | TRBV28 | ASSIGQGNTEAF
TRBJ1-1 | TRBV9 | ASSPSGASGEAF
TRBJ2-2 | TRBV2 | ASGHANTGELF
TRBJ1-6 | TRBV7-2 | ASSLSPGAGSPLH
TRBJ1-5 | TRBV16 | ASSQLDRQGNQPQH
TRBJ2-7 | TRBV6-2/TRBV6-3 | ASSYSRLAGVGYEQY
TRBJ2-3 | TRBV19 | ASSISDTQY
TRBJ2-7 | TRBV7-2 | ASAQERLSSYEQY
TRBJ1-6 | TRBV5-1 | ASSPQGTGVSPLH
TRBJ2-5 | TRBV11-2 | ASSLGARDRPKETQY
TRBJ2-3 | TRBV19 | ASSIGRDSPYTQY
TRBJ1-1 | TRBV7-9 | ASSLQGNTEAF
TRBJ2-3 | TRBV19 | ASRLAGVESDTQY
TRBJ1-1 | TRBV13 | ASSPGGDGNTEAF
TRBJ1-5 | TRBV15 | ATSRDLNQPQH
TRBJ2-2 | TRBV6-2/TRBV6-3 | ASSYSKGTPNTGELF